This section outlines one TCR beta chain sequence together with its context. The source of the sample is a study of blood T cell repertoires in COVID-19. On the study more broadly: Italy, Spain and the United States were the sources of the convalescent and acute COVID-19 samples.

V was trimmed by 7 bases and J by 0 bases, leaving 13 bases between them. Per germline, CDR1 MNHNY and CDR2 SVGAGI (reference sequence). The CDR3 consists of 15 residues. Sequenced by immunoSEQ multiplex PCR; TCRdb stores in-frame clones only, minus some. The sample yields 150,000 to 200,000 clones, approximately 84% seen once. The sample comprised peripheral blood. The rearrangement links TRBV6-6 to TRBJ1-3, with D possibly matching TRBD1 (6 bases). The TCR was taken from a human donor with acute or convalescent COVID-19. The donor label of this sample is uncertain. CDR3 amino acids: CASTLQGSSGNTIYF. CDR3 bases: TGTGCCAGCACTTTGCAGGGGTCCTCTGGAAACACCATATATTTT.